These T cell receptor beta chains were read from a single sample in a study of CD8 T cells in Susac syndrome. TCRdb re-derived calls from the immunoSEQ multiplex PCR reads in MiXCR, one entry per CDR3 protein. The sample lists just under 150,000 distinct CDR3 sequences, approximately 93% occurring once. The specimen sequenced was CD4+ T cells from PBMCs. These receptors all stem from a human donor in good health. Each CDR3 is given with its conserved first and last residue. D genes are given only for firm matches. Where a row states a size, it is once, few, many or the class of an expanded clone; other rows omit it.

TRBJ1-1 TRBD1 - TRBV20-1 CSARRNRGLMNTEAFF TGCAGTGCTAGACGAAACAGGGGATTGATGAACACTGAAGCTTTCTTT
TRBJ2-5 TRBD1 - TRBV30 CAWSRTGDRETQYF TGTGCCTGGAGTCGCACAGGGGACCGGGAGACCCAGTACTTC
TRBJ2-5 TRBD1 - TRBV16 CASSQPDRGKETQYF TGTGCCAGCAGCCAACCGGACAGGGGCAAAGAGACCCAGTACTTC
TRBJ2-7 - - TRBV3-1 CASSGGREEQYF TGTGCCAGCAGCGGGGGGCGAGAGGAGCAGTACTTC
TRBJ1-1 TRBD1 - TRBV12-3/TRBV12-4 CASRAGTGGNTEAFF TGTGCCAGCAGGGCCGGGACAGGGGGGAACACTGAAGCTTTCTTT
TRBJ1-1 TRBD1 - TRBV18 CASSLYRGDTEAFF TGTGCCAGCTCACTCTACAGGGGTGACACTGAAGCTTTCTTT
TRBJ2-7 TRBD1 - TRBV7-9 CASSFGQGQYEQYF TGTGCCAGCAGCTTCGGACAGGGGCAGTACGAGCAGTACTTC
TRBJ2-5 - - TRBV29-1 CSVRYIFGEETQYF TGCAGCGTGAGGTACATCTTTGGGGAAGAGACCCAGTACTTC
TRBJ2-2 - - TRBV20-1 CSARAAPNTGELCF TGCAGTGCTAGAGCAGCGCCGAACACCGGGGAGCTGTGTTTT
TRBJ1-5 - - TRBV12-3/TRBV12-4 CASSPQGNQPQHF TGTGCCAGCTCACCCCAGGGGAATCAGCCCCAGCATTTT
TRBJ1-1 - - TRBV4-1 CASSQGTHEAFF TGCGCCAGCAGCCAAGGGACACACGAAGCTTTCTTT
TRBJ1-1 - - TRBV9 CASRAGVEAPEAFF TGTGCCAGCAGGGCAGGGGTCGAGGCCCCTGAAGCTTTCTTT
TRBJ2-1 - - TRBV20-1 CSASPPMGGRGEQFF TGCAGTGCTAGCCCGCCAATGGGAGGTCGGGGTGAGCAGTTCTTC
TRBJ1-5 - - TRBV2 CASSEVGLSNQPQHF TGTGCCAGCAGTGAGGTGGGTCTGAGCAATCAGCCCCAGCATTTT
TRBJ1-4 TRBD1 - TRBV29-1 CSVSGTGGEKLFF TGCAGCGTTTCCGGGACAGGCGGTGAAAAACTGTTTTTT
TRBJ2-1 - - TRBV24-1 CATSDPGTHYNEQFF TGTGCCACCAGTGACCCGGGGACACATTACAATGAGCAGTTCTTC
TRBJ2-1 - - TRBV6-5 CASSTGVGEQFF TGTGCCAGCAGTACGGGGGTGGGCGAGCAGTTCTTC
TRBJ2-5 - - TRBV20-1 CSAHIETQYF TGCAGTGCTCACATAGAGACCCAGTACTTC
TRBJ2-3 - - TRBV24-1 CATSDFGAGTDTQYF TGTGCCACCAGTGATTTCGGCGCGGGAACAGATACGCAGTATTTT
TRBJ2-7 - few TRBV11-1 CASSSTGHEQYF TGTGCCAGCAGCTCCACAGGGCACGAGCAGTACTTC
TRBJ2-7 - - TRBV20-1 CSAFLGGYEQYF TGCAGTGCTTTCTTAGGGGGCTACGAGCAGTACTTC
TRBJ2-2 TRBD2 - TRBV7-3 CASRQGGRGTGELFF TGTGCCAGCCGCCAGGGCGGGAGAGGGACCGGGGAGCTGTTTTTT
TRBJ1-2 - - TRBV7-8 CASSSAATNYGYTF TGTGCCAGCAGCTCAGCCGCTACTAACTATGGCTACACCTTC
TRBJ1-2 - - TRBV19 CASSIAGTDNYGYTF TGTGCCAGTAGTATAGCTGGGACGGACAACTATGGCTACACCTTC
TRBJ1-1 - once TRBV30 CAWGPLTEAFF TGTGCCTGGGGACCCCTCACTGAAGCTTTCTTT
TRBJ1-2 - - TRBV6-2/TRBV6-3 CASSSVGFGGTPNNYGYTF TGTGCCAGCAGTTCCGTGGGTTTTGGCGGGACACCAAATAACTATGGCTACACCTTC
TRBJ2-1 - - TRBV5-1 CASSRTRIVNEQFF TGCGCCAGCAGCAGAACCCGTATAGTGAATGAGCAGTTCTTC
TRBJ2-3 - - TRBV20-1 CSARAGGWDTQYF TGCAGTGCTAGAGCGGGGGGCTGGGATACGCAGTATTTT
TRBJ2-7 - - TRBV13 CASSERTGASYEQYF TGTGCCAGCAGCGAACGAACCGGGGCCTCCTACGAGCAGTACTTC
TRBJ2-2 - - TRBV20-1 CSAKPVNTGELFF TGCAGTGCTAAGCCCGTGAACACCGGGGAGCTGTTTTTT
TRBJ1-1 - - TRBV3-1 CASSQVGGTGMNTEAFF TGTGCCAGCAGCCAAGTGGGGGGAACGGGCATGAACACTGAAGCTTTCTTT
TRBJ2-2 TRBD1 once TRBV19 CASSVNRGAGELFF TGTGCCAGTAGTGTAAACAGGGGCGCCGGGGAGCTGTTTTTT
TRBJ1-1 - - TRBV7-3 CASSLKSGGWAFF TGTGCCAGCAGCTTAAAGAGCGGAGGGTGGGCTTTCTTT
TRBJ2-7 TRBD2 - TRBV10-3 CAIRDSGKDEQYF TGTGCCATCAGGGATAGCGGGAAGGATGAGCAGTACTTC
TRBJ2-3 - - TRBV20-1 CSGGAPGTDTQYF TGCAGTGGGGGGGCTCCGGGCACAGATACGCAGTATTTT
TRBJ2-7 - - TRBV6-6 CASSYPTRFYEQYF TGTGCCAGCAGTTACCCGACTAGGTTCTACGAGCAGTACTTC
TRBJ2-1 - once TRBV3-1 CASSQVGRDEQFF TGTGCCAGCAGCCAAGTTGGCAGGGATGAGCAGTTCTTC
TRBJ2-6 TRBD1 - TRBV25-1 CASSRDREVGANVLTF TGTGCCAGCAGCCGGGACAGGGAGGTTGGGGCCAACGTCCTGACTTTC
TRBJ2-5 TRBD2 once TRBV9 CASSVPGLEETQYF TGTGCCAGCAGCGTACCGGGACTAGAGGAGACCCAGTACTTC